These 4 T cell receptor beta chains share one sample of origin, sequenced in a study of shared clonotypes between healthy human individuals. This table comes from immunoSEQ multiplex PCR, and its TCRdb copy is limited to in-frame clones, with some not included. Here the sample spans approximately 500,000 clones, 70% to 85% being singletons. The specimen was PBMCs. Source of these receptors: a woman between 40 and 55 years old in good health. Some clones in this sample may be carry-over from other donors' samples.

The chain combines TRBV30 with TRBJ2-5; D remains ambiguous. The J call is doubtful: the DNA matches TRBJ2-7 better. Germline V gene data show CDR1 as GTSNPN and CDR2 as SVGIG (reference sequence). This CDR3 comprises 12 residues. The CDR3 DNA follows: TGTGCCTGGGCTCAAACCCCTTACGAGCAGTACTTC. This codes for CAWAQTPYEQYF.

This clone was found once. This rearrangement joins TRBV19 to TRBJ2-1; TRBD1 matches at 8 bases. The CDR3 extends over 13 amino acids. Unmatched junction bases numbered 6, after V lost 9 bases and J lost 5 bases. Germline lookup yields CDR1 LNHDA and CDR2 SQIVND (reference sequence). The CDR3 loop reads CASRTGTNNEQFF. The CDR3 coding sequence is TGTGCCAGCAGGACAGGGACCAACAATGAGCAGTTCTTC.

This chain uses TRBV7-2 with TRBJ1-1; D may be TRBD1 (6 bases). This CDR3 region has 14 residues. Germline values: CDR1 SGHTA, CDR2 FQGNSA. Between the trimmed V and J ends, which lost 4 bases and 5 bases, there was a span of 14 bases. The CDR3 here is CASSWGGRGTEAFF. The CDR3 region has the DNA TGTGCCAGCAGCTGGGGAGGGAGGGGGACTGAAGCTTTCTTT.

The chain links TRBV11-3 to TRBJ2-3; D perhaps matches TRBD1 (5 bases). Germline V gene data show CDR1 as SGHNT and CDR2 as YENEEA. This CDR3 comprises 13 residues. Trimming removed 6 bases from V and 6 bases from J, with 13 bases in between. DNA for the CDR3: TGTGCCAGCAGTCCAGGGATTTCGGATACGCAGTATTTT. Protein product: CASSPGISDTQYF.